This TCR beta chain is drawn from a study of cytomegalovirus exposure and HLA in healthy donors. The protocol was immunoSEQ multiplex PCR, while the TCRdb copy is restricted to in-frame clones and leaves out a portion. The repertoire includes about 110,000 clones, under 85% of them detected once, and 3% sits in the top ten. There are 15 residues in the CDR3. V was cut by 5 bases and J by 7 bases, with 21 bases left in between. The germline gives CDR1 SEHNR, CDR2 FQNEAQ (reference sequence). Sequencing was carried out using PBMCs. The chain uses TRBV7-9 and TRBJ2-7; weak D call: TRBD2 (6 bases). The sequence was collected from a woman under 30 in good health and CMV-seronegative. The CDR3, as DNA: TGTGCCAGCAGCCCCTCACGGGGGACCCCCTGGGAGCAGTACTTC. As protein: CASSPSRGTPWEQYF.